These T cell receptor beta chains were read from a single sample in a study of beta chain features in type 1 diabetes. TCRdb keeps only in-frame clones here, not all; method: immunoSEQ multiplex PCR. The sample lists some 23,000 clones, roughly 70% occurring once. The sequenced material came from stem cell memory CD4+ T cells from blood. The source is a woman in her forties with type 1 diabetes. Each CDR3 is given with its conserved first and last residue. A D gene is named only where the DNA matches it firmly. Rows may omit the clone size; those that give it use once, few, many or a size class.

>TRBJ2-1|TRBD2|TRBV9|-
TGTGCCAGCAGCGTAGGAGGTAGCGGGAGGTCTTATGAGCAGTTCTTC
CASSVGGSGRSYEQFF
>TRBJ2-7|-|TRBV7-8|-
TGTGCCAGCAGCATATTCCGGGACACTTCCTACGAGCAGTACTTC
CASSIFRDTSYEQYF
>TRBJ1-2|-|TRBV28|-
TGTGCCAGCAGTTTAGGGGGGGACTATGGCTACACCTTC
CASSLGGDYGYTF
>TRBJ2-3|-|TRBV5-4|-
TGTGCCAGCAGCCCAACCATTACTAGCTCACCGGGAGATACGCAGTATTTT
CASSPTITSSPGDTQYF
>TRBJ1-1|-|TRBV4-2|-
TGTGCCAGCAGCCAAGATTCCCCCGGGGGGGTAGGGACTGAAGCTTTCTTT
CASSQDSPGGVGTEAFF
>TRBJ2-2|TRBD2|TRBV27|-
TGTGCCAGCAGTCCGTTAGCGGGAGTGAACACCGGGGAGCTGTTTTTT
CASSPLAGVNTGELFF
>TRBJ1-1|TRBD1|TRBV6-5|-
TGTGCCAGCAGTTACAAGACAGGGGGCGTCTACACTGAAGCTTTCTTT
CASSYKTGGVYTEAFF
>TRBJ2-7|TRBD1|TRBV30|few
TGTGCCTGGAGGCATCGGGACAGGGGGCGAAACGAGCAGTACTTC
CAWRHRDRGRNEQYF
>TRBJ2-3|-|TRBV19|-
TGTGCCAGTACCCCCACGAAGACCTCGAGAGGTACGCAGTATTTT
CASTPTKTSRGTQYF
>TRBJ2-1|-|TRBV5-6|-
TGTGCCAGCAGCTTGTTTTCGGTACTGGAGCAGTTCTTC
CASSLFSVLEQFF
>TRBJ2-5|TRBD1|TRBV13|-
TGTGCCAGCAGCTTGGGGACAGGGAGAGAGACCCAGTACTTC
CASSLGTGRETQYF
>TRBJ1-4|TRBD1|TRBV7-6|-
TGTGCCAGCAGCATGGGACAGGGGAGGGAAAAACTGTTTTTT
CASSMGQGREKLFF
>TRBJ1-2|-|TRBV19|-
TGTGCCAGTACCCCGCAGGGCCCAGCTAACTATGGCTACACCTTC
CASTPQGPANYGYTF
>TRBJ2-7|TRBD2|TRBV11-2|-
TGTGCCAGCAGCTTGTCCCGGACTAGCGGGGGGGCCGGGTACGAGCAGTACTTC
CASSLSRTSGGAGYEQYF
>TRBJ2-6|-|TRBV7-3|-
TGTGCCAGCAGCTTATTAAACACCATCTCTGGGGCCAACGTCCTGACTTTC
CASSLLNTISGANVLTF
>TRBJ2-3|-|TRBV11-1|-
TGTGCCAGCAGCTTCGGCGGGCAGACCAGCACAGATACGCAGTATTTT
CASSFGGQTSTDTQYF
>TRBJ1-1|-|TRBV18|few
TGTGCCAGCTCTTCTGCAGGGGACACTGAAGCTTTCTTT
CASSSAGDTEAFF
>TRBJ2-5|TRBD2|TRBV11-2|-
TGTGCCAGCAGCTTAGGCGTCAATGGGGGGGTAGAGACCCAGTACTTC
CASSLGVNGGVETQYF
>TRBJ2-1|TRBD2|TRBV5-1|-
TGCGCCAGCAGCTTCCCCCCTCTAGCGGGAGGCATCTCCTACAATGAGCAGTTCTTC
CASSFPPLAGGISYNEQFF
>TRBJ1-6|TRBD1|TRBV5-4|-
TGTGCCAGCAGCTTCGGGACAGATAATTCACCCCTCCACTTT
CASSFGTDNSPLHF
>TRBJ1-1|TRBD1|TRBV4-2|-
TGTGCCAGCAGCCAAGTTCCGGGACAGGGGACTGAAGCTTTCTTT
CASSQVPGQGTEAFF
>TRBJ2-1|TRBD1|TRBV7-8|-
TGTGCCAGCAGCTGGGACAGAGACAATGAGCAGTTCTTC
CASSWDRDNEQFF
>TRBJ2-3|-|TRBV7-3|-
TGTGCCAGCAGCTTAGAACAGGGCGCAGATACGCAGTATTTT
CASSLEQGADTQYF
>TRBJ1-1|-|TRBV9|-
TGTGCCAGCAGCGCCGGGAGTGGGAAGGCGAAGGCTGAAGCTTTCTTT
CASSAGSGKAKAEAFF
>TRBJ2-1|-|TRBV7-2|-
TGTGCCAGCAGCTCCTACGGGAATGAGCAGTTCTTC
CASSSYGNEQFF
>TRBJ1-6|TRBD1|TRBV15|-
TGTGCCACCAGCTCAACGGGGCAGGGGGCGTTCAATTCACCCCTCCACTTT
CATSSTGQGAFNSPLHF
>TRBJ1-5|TRBD1|TRBV19|-
TGTGCCAGTAGTGCGGACAGGGGGAATCAGCCCCAGCATTTT
CASSADRGNQPQHF
>TRBJ2-1|TRBD1|TRBV19|-
TGTGCCAGTAGTATAGCCGGACAGGTCTTTAGAGTGCAGTTCTTC
CASSIAGQVFRVQFF
>TRBJ2-3|TRBD1|TRBV7-9|once
TGTGCCAGCAGCTGGCGGACAGGGGAAACAGATACGCAGTATTTT
CASSWRTGETDTQYF
>TRBJ2-5|TRBD1|TRBV28|-
TGTGCCAGCAGTTTAGTTGGGACAGGGTTAGAGACCCAGTACTTC
CASSLVGTGLETQYF
>TRBJ2-3|-|TRBV4-3|few
TGCGCCAGCAGCCAAGATATACAACGGGGGAGCACAGATACGCAGTATTTT
CASSQDIQRGSTDTQYF
>TRBJ1-6|TRBD1|TRBV4-1|-
TGCGCCAGCATACTACGGCCGGGACAGGAGAATTCACCCCTCCACTTT
CASILRPGQENSPLHF
>TRBJ2-1|-|TRBV18|-
TGTGCCAGCTCACCGGCGGGGAGCTACAATGAGCAGTTCTTC
CASSPAGSYNEQFF
>TRBJ1-4|TRBD1|TRBV5-4|few
TGTGCCAGCAGCGAAAACAGGGGGATCAATGAAAAACTGTTTTTT
CASSENRGINEKLFF
>TRBJ1-2|-|TRBV9|-
TGTGCCAGCAGCCCCTTGGCGGGGAGTCTTAACTATGGCTACACCTTC
CASSPLAGSLNYGYTF
>TRBJ1-1|-|TRBV9|-
TGTGCCAGCAGCGTAGATGCTATGAACACTGAAGCTTTCTTT
CASSVDAMNTEAFF
>TRBJ2-5|TRBD2|TRBV4-1|-
TGCGCCAGCAGCCAGGGGGGGAGGGGTGAGACCCAGTACTTC
CASSQGGRGETQYF
>TRBJ1-3|TRBD1|TRBV25-1|-
TGTGCCAGCAGAGGGACAGGTGGAGATGGAAACACCATATATTTT
CASRGTGGDGNTIYF
>TRBJ2-7|-|TRBV5-4|-
TGCGCCAGCAGCCAAGATAGCAGGGACGAGCAGTACTTC
CASSQDSRDEQYF
>TRBJ2-2|-|TRBV6-1|-
TGTGCCGGGAAGGGGTCCCCGATTAACACCGGGGAGCTGTTTTTT
CAGKGSPINTGELFF
>TRBJ1-5|-|TRBV19|-
TGTGCCAGTATGGCCAATAGCGGAGTGGTGCAGCCCCAGCATTTT
CASMANSGVVQPQHF
>TRBJ2-1|TRBD2|TRBV9|-
TGTGCCAGCAGCTCACGGACTAGCGGGAAGGGTGAGCAGTTCTTC
CASSSRTSGKGEQFF
>TRBJ1-1|TRBD1|TRBV5-1|-
TGCGCCAGCAGCTTGGAAGGGGGCAGGAATACTGAAGCTTTCTTT
CASSLEGGRNTEAFF
>TRBJ1-2|-|TRBV5-5|-
TGTGCCAGCAGCTACCCGACAGGCCCTTATGGCTACACCTTC
CASSYPTGPYGYTF
>TRBJ1-2|-|TRBV6-5|-
TGTGCCAGCAGGACGATCAGGGCGGACTATGGCTACACCTTC
CASRTIRADYGYTF
>TRBJ1-1|-|TRBV5-1|few
TGCGCCAGCAGCGCTCAAGAGCCCAGCGGGACTGAAGCTTTCTTT
CASSAQEPSGTEAFF
>TRBJ1-2|-|TRBV21-1|few
TGTGCCAGCAGCATTGGCAGGGGGCTACTCCTTAACTATGGCTACACCTTC
CASSIGRGLLLNYGYTF
>TRBJ2-5|TRBD1|TRBV28|-
TGTGCCAGCAGTTTATCGGGACAGGGAGAAGAGACCCAGTACTTC
CASSLSGQGEETQYF
>TRBJ1-6|-|TRBV5-4|-
TGTGCCAGCAGCTTTCGTGAGGAGGTGTCGTCACCCCTCCACTTT
CASSFREEVSSPLHF
>TRBJ2-7|-|TRBV9|-
TGTGCCAGCAGCGTAGATGTCGACGGACCCAGGGGAGCATTACAGTACTTC
CASSVDVDGPRGALQYF
>TRBJ2-2|TRBD1|TRBV2|-
TGTGCCAGCAGTGTTGGACAGGGGGCAACCGGGGAGCTGTTTTTT
CASSVGQGATGELFF